This T cell receptor beta chain was observed in a study of T-cell memory formation after mild COVID-19. TCRdb recomputed calls from the 5' RACE reads with MiXCR, one row per CDR3 protein. The sample comprises some 280,000 distinct CDR3 sequences, roughly 16% of which are singletons, and roughly 24% rests with the top ten. V dropped 2 bases and J dropped 12 bases, with 14 bases sitting between them. The germline gives CDR1 MNHEY, CDR2 SVGAGI. This CDR3 region has 13 residues. This clonotype was seen a handful of times. The sequenced sample consisted of PBMCs or a T cell subset sorted from them (not recorded which). This receptor was obtained from a man aged 18 to 30 who had mild COVID-19 (a few samples of this study predate the infection). Cell type and time point are not known. The chain joins TRBV6-5 to TRBJ2-1; D is perhaps TRBD2 (6 bases). The CDR3 DNA reads as TGTGCCAGCAGTTACGCGGGTCGGGGAGGGCAGTTCTTC. Translation: CASSYAGRGGQFF.